The next 3 T cell receptor beta chains were all read from a single sample in a study of blood T cells in healthy people across ages. Primed by a sample-barcoded 5' primer and a J-beta primer mix, a second PCR proceeded for 7 to 11 cycles. TCRdb reanalysed the 5' RACE reads using MiXCR and keeps one entry per CDR3 protein. The data show hundreds of thousands of distinct CDR3 sequences, under 30% seen once. The sample consisted of blood. Source of these receptors: an elderly woman in good health.

This chain links TRBV15 with TRBJ2-1; D gene unclear. The CDR3 totals 15 residues. CDR1 and CDR2 from the germline V gene are LNHNV and YYDKDF (reference sequence). Between the trimmed V and J ends, which lost 0 bases and 6 bases, there was a span of 12 bases. The chain's CDR3 is CATSREGQKRNEQFF. Here the CDR3 DNA reads TGTGCCACCAGCAGAGAAGGGCAGAAGCGCAATGAGCAGTTCTTC.

This clonotype was seen at least ten times. The genes are TRBV7-2 and TRBJ2-3; D might be TRBD1 or TRBD2, each matching 6 bases. Germline lookup yields CDR1 SGHTA and CDR2 FQGNSA. V dropped 6 bases and J dropped 3 bases, with 19 bases sitting between them. This CDR3 region has 16 residues. The CDR3 spells CASRNLRGGLTDTQYF. In DNA form, the CDR3 reads TGTGCCAGCAGGAACCTAAGAGGGGGACTTACAGATACGCAGTATTTT.

This clonotype was recorded many times. The junction and the germline gene differ at one end; a read error may be behind it. J is TRBJ1-1 and V is TRBV12-3 or TRBV12-4; D remains unclear. The CDR3 covers 13 residues. CDR3 residues: CASSFRHLVETFF. The CDR3 bases are TGTGCCAGCAGTTTCCGGCATTTGGTTGAAACTTTCTTT.